One T cell receptor beta chain is described in this entry. The sample originates from a study of T cell repertoires in cytomegalovirus infection. On the study more broadly: Signatures in public TCR beta sequences pointed to both CMV infection and matching HLA type.

The CDR3 loop spans 14 amino acids. Trimming shortened V by 5 bases and J by 6 bases, and 14 bases separated the two germline ends. The V gene's germline CDR1 is MDHEN and CDR2 SYDVKM. TCRdb redid the calling of the reads with MiXCR, one entry per CDR3 protein. The sample contains about 330,000 distinct CDR3 sequences, more than 8% of which appear only once. Sequenced input: PBMCs. The V gene is TRBV28, the J gene TRBJ2-1; tentative D call: TRBD1 (6 bases). The TCR comes from a human donor in good health (CMV status not recorded). Some clones in this sample may be carry-over from other donors' samples. CDR3: CASSVDRLLNEQFF. CDR3 in DNA: TGTGCCAGCAGTGTGGACAGACTCCTCAATGAGCAGTTCTTC.